This TCR beta chain originates from a study of shared clonotypes between healthy human individuals. As for the study in general: Sampling drew on donors who were two women and a few men aged 18 to 49. General study points: Clonotypes shared by all four sorted-subset donors had higher generation probabilities than non-shared clonotypes.

Worth noting for this clone: The antigen is unknown.

Assay: immunoSEQ multiplex PCR; the TCRdb copy retains only in-frame clones and omits some. Of a few million clones listed, approximately 96% were seen once; the top ten hold more than 0.1%. CDR3 length equals 16 residues. Per the germline V gene, CDR1 is GTSNPN and CDR2 is SVGIG (reference sequence). Trimming left V 2 bases short and J 4 bases short, with 19 bases between. CD4+ cell separation produced CD45RA+ naive and CD45RA-negative memory subsets. This TCR came from a man younger than 35 in good health. The sequenced material came from naive CD4+ T cells sorted from blood. The subset here: CD45RA+ positively selected. The chain links TRBV30 to TRBJ2-3; maybe TRBD2 (6 bases). CDR3 DNA: TGTGCCTGGAGTTTTTCTGGGCGGGGAGGCGCAGATACGCAGTATTTT. Protein sequence: CAWSFSGRGGADTQYF.